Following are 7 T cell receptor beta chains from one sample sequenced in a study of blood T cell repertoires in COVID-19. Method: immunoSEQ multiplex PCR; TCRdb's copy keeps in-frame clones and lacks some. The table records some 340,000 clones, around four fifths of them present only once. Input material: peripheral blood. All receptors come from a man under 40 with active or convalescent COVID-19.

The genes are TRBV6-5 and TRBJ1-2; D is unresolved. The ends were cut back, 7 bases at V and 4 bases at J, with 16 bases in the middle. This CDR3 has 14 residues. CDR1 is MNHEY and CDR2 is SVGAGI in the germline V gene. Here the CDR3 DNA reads TGTGCCAGCAAAGCCCCGGGATCGGGCTATGGCTACACCTTC. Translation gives CASKAPGSGYGYTF.

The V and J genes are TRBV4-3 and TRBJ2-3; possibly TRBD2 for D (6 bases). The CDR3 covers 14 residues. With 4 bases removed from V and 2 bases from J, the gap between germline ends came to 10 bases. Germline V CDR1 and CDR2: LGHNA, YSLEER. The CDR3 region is CASSLLDYTDTQYF. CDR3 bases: TGCGCCAGCAGCCTCTTGGACTACACAGATACGCAGTATTTT.

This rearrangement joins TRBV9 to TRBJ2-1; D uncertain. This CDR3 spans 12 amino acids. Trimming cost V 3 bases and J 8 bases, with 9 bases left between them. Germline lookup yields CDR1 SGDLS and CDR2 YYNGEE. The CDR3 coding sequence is TGTGCCAGCAGCGCTCTAGGCGATGAGCAGTTCTTC. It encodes CASSALGDEQFF.

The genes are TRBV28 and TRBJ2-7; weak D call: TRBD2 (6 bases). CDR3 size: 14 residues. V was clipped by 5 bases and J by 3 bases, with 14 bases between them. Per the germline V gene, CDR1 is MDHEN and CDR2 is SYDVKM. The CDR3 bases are TGTGCCAGCAGTGCTAGCGACTTAGACTACGAGCAGTACTTC. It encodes CASSASDLDYEQYF.

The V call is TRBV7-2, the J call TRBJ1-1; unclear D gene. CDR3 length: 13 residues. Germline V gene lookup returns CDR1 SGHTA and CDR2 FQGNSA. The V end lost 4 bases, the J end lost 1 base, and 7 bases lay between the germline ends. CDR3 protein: CASSSGRNTEAFF. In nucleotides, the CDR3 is TGTGCCAGCAGCTCAGGCAGGAACACTGAAGCTTTCTTT.

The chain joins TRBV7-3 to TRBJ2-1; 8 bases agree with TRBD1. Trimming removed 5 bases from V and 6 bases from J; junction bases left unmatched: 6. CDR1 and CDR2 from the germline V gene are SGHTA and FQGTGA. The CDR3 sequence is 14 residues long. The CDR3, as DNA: TGTGCCAGCAGCCCGGGACAGGTTTCCAATGAGCAGTTCTTC. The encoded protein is CASSPGQVSNEQFF.

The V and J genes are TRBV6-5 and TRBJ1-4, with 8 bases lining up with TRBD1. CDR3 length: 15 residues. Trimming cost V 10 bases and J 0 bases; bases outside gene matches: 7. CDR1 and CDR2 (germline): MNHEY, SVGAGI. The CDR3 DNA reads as TGTGCCACCACAGGGGGAACCGCAACTAATGAAAAACTGTTTTTT. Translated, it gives CATTGGTATNEKLFF.